Shown below are 21 T cell receptor beta chains from a single sample sequenced in a study of a mutant IDH1 vaccine in newly diagnosed glioma. Generated by immunoSEQ multiplex PCR, the TCRdb table keeps only in-frame clones and is missing some. The repertoire holds approximately 76,000 clones, with around nine tenths as singletons. The time point is: week 5, during vaccination. Doses consisted of 300 ug of mutant IDH1 20-mer peptide each, paired with topical imiquimod. No cognate antigen is known for these TCRs. Sequenced here: PBMCs, sampled from a glioma patient whose treatment included an IDH1 peptide vaccine. These receptors were collected from a woman in her fifties or sixties with glioma.

This chain uses TRBV5-1 with TRBJ2-5; D tentatively fits TRBD1 or TRBD2 (5 bases each). V lost 7 bases to trimming and J lost 3 bases, with 13 bases between them. The CDR3 has 13 residues. CDR1 is SGHRS and CDR2 is YFSETQ in the germline V gene. The CDR3 nucleotides are TGCGCCAGCCGTACCGGGACCGAAGAGACCCAGTACTTC. This sequence encodes CASRTGTEETQYF.

The rearrangement uses TRBV9 and TRBJ2-1, with 13 positions matching TRBD2. This CDR3 comprises 17 residues. V lost 0 bases to trimming and J lost 4 bases; unmatched junction nucleotides: 4. Germline CDR1 is SGDLS and CDR2 is YYNGEE. The CDR3 nucleotides are TGTGCCAGCAGCGTAGACGGGACTAGCGGGAATTACAATGAGCAGTTCTTC. Encoded protein: CASSVDGTSGNYNEQFF. Full variable domain (remainder filled in from reference TRBV9 and TRBJ2-1): DSGVTQTPKHLITATGQRVTLRCSPRSGDLSVYWYQQSLDQGLQFLIQYYNGEERAKGNILERFSAQQFPDLHSELNLSSLELGDSALYFCASSVDGTSGNYNEQFFGPGTRLTVL.

The genes are TRBV6-1 and TRBJ2-1; the D gene is possibly TRBD2 (6 bases). Germline-derived CDR1 and CDR2 are MNHNS and SASEGT. The CDR3 spans 15 residues. V lost 7 bases and J lost 0, with 13 bases in between. This CDR3 is CASIVGEASYNEQFF. CDR3 sequence (DNA): TGTGCCAGCATCGTGGGGGAGGCCTCCTACAATGAGCAGTTCTTC.

The V call is TRBV2, the J call TRBJ2-1; D is undetermined. Trimming removed 0 bases from V and 6 bases from J, with 15 bases in between. CDR1 and CDR2 (germline): SNHLY, FYNNEI. The CDR3 spans 16 residues. For the CDR3, the DNA is TGTGCCAGCAGTGAAGCATATTCCACCGGCGGCAATGAGCAGTTCTTC. It codes for CASSEAYSTGGNEQFF.

This chain joins TRBV18 and TRBJ1-2; D is ambiguous. CDR3 length equals 14 residues. Germline CDR1 is KGHSH and CDR2 is LQKENI. Trimming removed 1 base from V and 5 bases from J, with 11 bases in between. The CDR3 DNA reads TGTGCCAGCTCACCACGGGGTCTTGATTATGGCTACACCTTC. This encodes CASSPRGLDYGYTF.

The V and J genes are TRBV19 and TRBJ2-3; 9 nucleotides line up with TRBD2. This CDR3 region has 15 residues. Germline V gene data show CDR1 as LNHDA and CDR2 as SQIVND (reference sequence). The trim removed 5 bases at V and 2 bases at J, leaving 5 bases unmatched. Here the CDR3 reads CASSLTSGDTDTQYF. The CDR3, as DNA: TGTGCCAGTAGTCTGACTAGCGGAGACACAGATACGCAGTATTTT.

The chain is built from TRBV28 and TRBJ1-2; D is possibly TRBD1 (6 bases). Trimming stripped 5 bases from V and 0 bases from J, with 16 bases between. CDR1 and CDR2 from the germline V gene are MDHEN and SYDVKM. The CDR3 has 16 amino acids. CDR3 coding DNA: TGTGCCAGCAGTCTACAGGGTCCACTAGCTAACTATGGCTACACCTTC. This encodes CASSLQGPLANYGYTF.

V and J are TRBV28 and TRBJ2-7, with D possibly called TRBD1 or TRBD2 (6 bases each). Germline CDR1 reads MDHEN; CDR2 reads SYDVKM. The CDR3 covers 16 residues. V dropped 6 bases and J dropped 1 base, with 19 bases sitting between them. CDR3: CASRTPTEGGSYEQYF. CDR3 bases: TGTGCCAGCAGAACCCCAACTGAGGGGGGATCCTACGAGCAGTACTTC.

The rearrangement links TRBV5-8 to TRBJ2-2; 9 nucleotides line up with TRBD1. This CDR3 is 17 amino acids long. The V gene end was trimmed by 4 bases and the J gene end by 3 bases; junction bases not matched to a gene: 10. Germline CDR1 SGHTS, CDR2 YDEGEE. The CDR3 is CASSPKPGQGYTGELFF. The DNA for the CDR3 is TGTGCCAGCAGCCCTAAGCCAGGACAGGGGTACACCGGGGAGCTGTTTTTT.

V gene TRBV27 combines with J gene TRBJ1-4; D is possibly TRBD1 (6 bases). CDR3 length: 14 amino acids. Between the trimmed V and J ends, which lost 6 bases and 5 bases, there was a span of 13 bases. Looked up from germline, CDR1 is MNHEY and CDR2 is SMNVEV (reference sequence). The CDR3 sequence: CASSRGGWNEKLFF. The CDR3 nucleotides are TGTGCCAGCAGCCGGGGGGGCTGGAATGAAAAACTGTTTTTT.

The rearrangement uses TRBV28 and TRBJ1-2; the match to TRBD1 covers 8 bases. V lost 6 bases, J lost 1 base, and 10 bases stayed unmatched. Looked up from germline, CDR1 is MDHEN and CDR2 is SYDVKM. The CDR3 is 16 amino acids. The CDR3 here is CASSSGQGPINYGYTF. The CDR3 nucleotides are TGTGCCAGCAGCTCCGGACAGGGTCCGATTAACTATGGCTACACCTTC.

The genes are TRBV10-3 and TRBJ2-7, with D possibly being TRBD1 (6 bases). The V end was cut by 4 bases, the J end by 4 bases, with 11 bases between. Germline V gene sequence: CDR1 ENHRY, CDR2 SYGVKD. The CDR3 extends over 13 amino acids. CDR3 amino acids: CAISGQVIYEQYF. The CDR3 DNA reads as TGTGCCATCAGTGGACAGGTGATATACGAGCAGTACTTC.

The chain combines TRBV21-1 with TRBJ2-7. TRBV21-1 is listed as a pseudogene. The CDR3 is made up of 14 amino acids. CDR3 region: CASIMGTDPYEQYF. For the CDR3, the DNA is TGTGCCAGCATCATGGGAACAGATCCCTACGAGCAGTACTTC.

The V gene is TRBV10-3, the J gene TRBJ1-1; 8 bases match TRBD1. The CDR3 is made up of 14 amino acids. The V gene's germline CDR1 is ENHRY and CDR2 SYGVKD. V lost 3 bases to trimming and J lost 6 bases; unmatched junction nucleotides: 6. CDR3 protein: CAISDRGPNPEAFF. CDR3 in DNA: TGTGCCATCAGTGACAGGGGGCCAAACCCTGAAGCTTTCTTT.

This chain joins TRBV2 and TRBJ1-1; 7 nucleotides align to TRBD1. The V gene end was trimmed by 7 bases and the J gene end by 2 bases; junction bases not matched to a gene: 10. The germline V gene has CDR1 SNHLY and CDR2 FYNNEI. The CDR3 has 15 amino acids. CDR3 nucleotides: TGTGCCAGCAAGGGGACAGCCAACCAAAACACTGAAGCTTTCTTT. It codes for CASKGTANQNTEAFF.

In DNA form, the CDR3 reads TGTGCCAGTAGAAGGCTAGCGGGAGGCGGGGAGACCCAGTACTTC. The encoded protein is CASRRLAGGGETQYF. The genes are TRBV19 and TRBJ2-5; 11 bases are shared with TRBD2. The CDR3 extends over 15 amino acids. With 6 bases clipped from V and 5 bases from J, the junction kept 8 bases outside the gene matches. Germline V lookup: CDR1 LNHDA, CDR2 SQIVND (reference sequence).

The gene calls are TRBV7-3 and TRBJ2-1; no firm D call. The CDR3 covers 11 residues. The germline gives CDR1 SGHTA, CDR2 FQGTGA. Trimming took off 2 bases at V and 6 bases at J, with 2 bases between the two ends. The DNA of the CDR3 is TGTGCCAGCAGCTTAGGCAATGAGCAGTTCTTC. Its protein is CASSLGNEQFF.

The J gene is TRBJ2-7, the V gene TRBV5-1; 10 nucleotides match TRBD1. V lost 8 bases, J lost 7 bases, and 6 bases stayed unmatched. The CDR3 length is 12 residues. CDR1 is SGHRS, CDR2 YFSETQ, per germline. The CDR3 coding sequence is TGCGCCAGTAGACAGGGGGCGGGAGAGCAGTACTTC. This codes for CASRQGAGEQYF. Complete variable domain (other parts from reference TRBV5-1 and TRBJ2-7): KAGVTQTPRYLIKTRGQQVTLSCSPISGHRSVSWYQQTPGQGLQFLFEYFSETQRNKGNFPGRFSGRQFSNSRSEMNVSTLELGDSALYLCASRQGAGEQYFGPGTRLTVT.

This chain joins TRBV23-1 and TRBJ1-2; D is uncertain. TRBV23-1 carries the ORF label, with uncertain function. The CDR3 spans 16 residues. Trimming shortened V by 2 bases and J by 3 bases, and 16 bases separated the two germline ends. The CDR3 region is CASSQTNGRPHYGYTF. In DNA, the CDR3 is TGCGCCAGCAGTCAAACGAACGGACGGCCCCACTATGGCTACACCTTC.

The rearrangement uses TRBV28 and TRBJ1-3, with 7 bases identical to TRBD1. The CDR3 has 13 amino acids. Germline-derived CDR1 and CDR2 are MDHEN and SYDVKM. After removal of 4 bases from V and 7 bases from J, the junction contained 4 bases not matched to a gene. CDR3 in amino acids: CASSSRQGNTIYF. The CDR3, as DNA: TGTGCCAGCAGTTCGAGACAGGGTAACACCATATATTTT.

The V gene is TRBV10-3, the J gene TRBJ2-2; 10 bases are shared with TRBD2. Trimming took 7 bases from V and 5 from J; bases not matched to a gene: 10. The CDR3 length is 16 residues. Per germline, CDR1 ENHRY and CDR2 SYGVKD. DNA for the CDR3: TGTGCCATCAACGAAAGAGCGGGAGGGCGTACCGGGGAGCTGTTTTTT. Residues: CAINERAGGRTGELFF.